This T cell receptor (beta chain) was captured in a study of response to subunit inactivated influenza vaccine. Overall study findings and caveats: The study's authors posited that every seasonal influenza vaccination enlists few new T cells.

This clonotype was counted only a few times. Antigen specificity is unknown. Using its own MiXCR run on the RT-PCR reads, TCRdb lists one record per CDR3 protein. Of hundreds of thousands of distinct CDR3 sequences in the sample, 14% were seen once. CDR1 and CDR2 (germline): SGHTA, FQGNSA. V was trimmed by 1 base and J by 7 bases, leaving 8 bases between them. The CDR3 extends over 13 amino acids. The chain joins TRBV7-2 to TRBJ2-1, with D unclear. Sample: PBMCs from blood, taken roughly 2 weeks before vaccination. The origin of this receptor is a man between 50 and 59 years old who received an inactivated influenza vaccine. The DNA of the CDR3 is TGTGCCAGCAGCTTAGAAACGATGAATGAGCAGTTCTTC. It is translated as CASSLETMNEQFF.